This TCR beta chain was found in a study of naive and memory T cell subsets. This clonotype was detected ten times or more. Its antigen is currently unknown. An oligonucleotide containing a UMI was ligated to the 3' end of TCR cDNA. Whole blood, roughly 2.5 ml, came from adult healthy volunteers. Reverse transcription used DNase-treated unsorted total RNA, aiming for roughly 1 to 1,100 ng. General study findings and limits: The RNA method is potentially sensitive to activation and differentiation changes.

The SP2 primer and nested alpha and beta constant region primers amplified ligated cDNA in four rounds. For blood and skin samples, reverse transcription used TCR alpha and beta constant primers. In TCRdb, the 5' RACE reads were re-called with MiXCR into one record per CDR3 protein. Of about 48,000 distinct CDR3 sequences listed, about 4.5% are singletons. There are 14 residues in the CDR3. Trimming removed 3 bases from V and 2 bases from J, with 11 bases in between. This clonotype was sampled from a female donor in good health. The chain links TRBV12-3 or TRBV12-4 to TRBJ2-7, with D maybe TRBD1 (6 bases). CDR3 sequence: CASSFLGGTYEQYF. CDR3 DNA sequence: TGTGCCAGCAGTTTCCTAGGGGGAACCTACGAGCAGTACTTC.